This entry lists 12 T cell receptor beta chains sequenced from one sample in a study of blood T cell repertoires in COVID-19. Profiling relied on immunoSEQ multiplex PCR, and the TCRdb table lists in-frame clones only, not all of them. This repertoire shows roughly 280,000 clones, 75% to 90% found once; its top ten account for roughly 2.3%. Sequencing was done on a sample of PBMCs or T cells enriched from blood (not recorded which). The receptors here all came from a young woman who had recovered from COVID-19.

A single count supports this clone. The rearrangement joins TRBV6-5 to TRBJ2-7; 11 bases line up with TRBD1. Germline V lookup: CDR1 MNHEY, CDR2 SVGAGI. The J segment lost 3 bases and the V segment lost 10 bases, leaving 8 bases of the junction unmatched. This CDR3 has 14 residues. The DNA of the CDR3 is TGTGCCACCGGACAGGGGGCCCGATTCTACGAGCAGTACTTC. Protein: CATGQGARFYEQYF.

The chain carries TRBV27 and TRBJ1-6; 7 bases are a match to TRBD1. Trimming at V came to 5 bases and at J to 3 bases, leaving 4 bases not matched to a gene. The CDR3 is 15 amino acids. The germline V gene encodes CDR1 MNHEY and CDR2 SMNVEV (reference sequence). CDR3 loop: CASSLGTDYNSPLHF. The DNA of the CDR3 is TGTGCCAGCAGTCTGGGGACAGACTATAATTCACCCCTCCACTTT.

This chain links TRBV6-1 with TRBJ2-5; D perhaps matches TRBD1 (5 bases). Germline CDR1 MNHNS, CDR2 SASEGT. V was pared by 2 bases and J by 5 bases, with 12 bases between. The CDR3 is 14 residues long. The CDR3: CASSEQQGGETQYF. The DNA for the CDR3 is TGTGCCAGCAGTGAACAGCAGGGTGGGGAGACCCAGTACTTC.

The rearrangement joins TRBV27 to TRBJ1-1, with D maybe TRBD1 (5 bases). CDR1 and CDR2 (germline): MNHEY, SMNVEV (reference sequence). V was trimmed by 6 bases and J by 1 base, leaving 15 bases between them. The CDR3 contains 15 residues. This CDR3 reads CASRGVRRGNTEAFF. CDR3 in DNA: TGTGCCAGCAGAGGGGTTCGGCGTGGGAACACTGAAGCTTTCTTT.

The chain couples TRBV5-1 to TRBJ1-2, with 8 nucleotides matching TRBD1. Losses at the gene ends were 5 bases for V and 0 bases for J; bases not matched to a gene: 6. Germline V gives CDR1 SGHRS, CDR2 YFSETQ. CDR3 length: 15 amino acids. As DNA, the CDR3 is TGCGCCAGCAGGGCAGGGGGCGGCTCTAACTATGGCTACACCTTC. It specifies CASRAGGGSNYGYTF.

The CDR3 nucleotides are TGTGCCAGCAGGGACAGGGGGGGCACTGAAGCTTTCTTT. Its translation: CASRDRGGTEAFF. The rearrangement uses TRBV2 and TRBJ1-1; TRBD1 matches at 10 bases. With 6 bases clipped from V and 4 bases from J, the junction kept 2 bases outside the gene matches. Germline loops: CDR1 SNHLY, CDR2 FYNNEI. The CDR3 consists of 13 residues.

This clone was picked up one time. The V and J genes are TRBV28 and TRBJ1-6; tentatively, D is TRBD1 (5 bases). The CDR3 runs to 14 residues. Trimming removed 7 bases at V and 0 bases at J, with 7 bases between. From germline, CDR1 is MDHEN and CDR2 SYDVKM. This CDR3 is CASTGGSYNSPLHF. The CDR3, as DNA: TGTGCCAGCACCGGGGGCTCCTATAATTCACCCCTCCACTTT.

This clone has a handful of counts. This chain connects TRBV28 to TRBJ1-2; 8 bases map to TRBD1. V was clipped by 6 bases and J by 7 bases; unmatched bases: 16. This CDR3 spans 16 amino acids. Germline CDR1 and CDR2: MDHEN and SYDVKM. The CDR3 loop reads CASRPPRDRLGGGYTF. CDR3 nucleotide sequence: TGTGCCAGCAGACCCCCCCGGGACAGGCTGGGAGGTGGCTACACCTTC.

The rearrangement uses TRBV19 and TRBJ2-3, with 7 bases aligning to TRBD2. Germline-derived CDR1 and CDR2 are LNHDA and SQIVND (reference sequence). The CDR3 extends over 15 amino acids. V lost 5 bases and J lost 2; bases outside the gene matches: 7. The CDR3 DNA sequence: TGTGCCAGTAGTTTCGGGGGGTGGGACACAGATACGCAGTATTTT. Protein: CASSFGGWDTDTQYF.

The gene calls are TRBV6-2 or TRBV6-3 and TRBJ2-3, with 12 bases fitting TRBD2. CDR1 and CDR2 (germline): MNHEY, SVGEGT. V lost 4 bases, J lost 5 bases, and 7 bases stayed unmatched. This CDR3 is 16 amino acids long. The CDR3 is CASSSPSGGARDTQYF. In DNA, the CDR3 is TGTGCCAGCAGTTCCCCTAGCGGGGGGGCCCGAGATACGCAGTATTTT.

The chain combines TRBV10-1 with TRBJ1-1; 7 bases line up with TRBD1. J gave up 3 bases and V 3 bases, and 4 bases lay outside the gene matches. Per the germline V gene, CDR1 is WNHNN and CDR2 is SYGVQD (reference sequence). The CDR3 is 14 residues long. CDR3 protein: CASSEKGAYTEAFF. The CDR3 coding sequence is TGCGCCAGCAGTGAAAAGGGGGCCTACACTGAAGCTTTCTTT.

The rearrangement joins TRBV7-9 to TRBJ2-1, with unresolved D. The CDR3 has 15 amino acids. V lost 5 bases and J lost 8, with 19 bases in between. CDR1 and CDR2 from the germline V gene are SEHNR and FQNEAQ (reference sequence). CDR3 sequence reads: CASSPGSYILYEQFF. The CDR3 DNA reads TGTGCCAGCAGCCCCGGGTCCTACATATTATATGAGCAGTTCTTC.